The rows below give T cell receptor beta chains drawn from one sample of a study of blood T cell repertoires in COVID-19. Sequenced by immunoSEQ multiplex PCR; TCRdb stores in-frame clones only, minus some. Altogether roughly 400,000 clones are present, roughly 86% being singletons, with the ten largest covering over 2%. The sequenced sample was peripheral blood. The receptor source for this set is a woman aged 55-70 years with COVID-19, enrolled during active disease. CDR3s include the opening cysteine and the closing phenylalanine or tryptophan. The D gene is left open where the match is weak. A clone size is listed for some rows: how often the clone was seen (once, few, many), or a class if it is expanded.

-,TRBV5-1,TRBJ1-1,-,TGCGCCAGCAGCTTTTCGACACTGAACACTGAAGCTTTCTTT,CASSFSTLNTEAFF
-,TRBV3-1/TRBV3-2,TRBJ1-1,-,TGTGCCAGCAGCCAAGTTGCGGGAACCACTGAAGCTTTCTTT,CASSQVAGTTEAFF
-,TRBV5-1,TRBJ1-4,-,TGCGCCAGCAGCTTAACAGCAACTAATGAAAAACTGTTTTTT,CASSLTATNEKLFF
-,TRBV19,TRBJ1-5,-,TGTGCCAGTAGTATCTGGGCCCCGGGAAGCAATCAGCCCCAGCATTTT,CASSIWAPGSNQPQHF
TRBD1,TRBV18,TRBJ1-1,few,TGTGCCAGCTCACGGGACAGGGAGAACACTGAAGCTTTCTTT,CASSRDRENTEAFF
-,TRBV5-5,TRBJ2-3,-,TGTGCGAGTGGGGCAGGGACACGCACAGATACGCAGTATTTT,CASGAGTRTDTQYF
-,TRBV7-6,TRBJ1-5,-,TGTGCCAGCAGGGAGGAACCTTATAGCAATCAGCCCCAGCATTTT,CASREEPYSNQPQHF
TRBD2,TRBV19,TRBJ2-1,-,TGTGCCAGTAAGACGTCCGGGACTAGCGGGGGGCTGGAGCAGTTCTTC,CASKTSGTSGGLEQFF
-,TRBV13,TRBJ1-5,-,TGTGCCAGCAGCTCGGTGGTCCAGGGCTTTAGTCAGCCCCAGCATTTT,CASSSVVQGFSQPQHF
-,TRBV21-1,TRBJ1-2,-,TGTGCCAGCCCTAGGACAGGGGGCGTTTATGGCTACACCTTC,CASPRTGGVYGYTF
TRBD1,TRBV9,TRBJ1-2,-,TGTGCCAGCAGTCCCGGACAGGGCAACTATGGCTACACCTTC,CASSPGQGNYGYTF
TRBD1,TRBV5-6,TRBJ1-2,-,TGTGCCAGCAGCTTGGAGGGGTCAGGGGGCGGCTATGGCTACACCTTC,CASSLEGSGGGYGYTF
-,TRBV6-1,TRBJ1-2,few,TGTGCCAGCAGTGAAGTCCAGGGTCCCCGGGGCTACACCTTC,CASSEVQGPRGYTF
-,TRBV9,TRBJ2-2,-,TGTGCCAGCAGCGTAGTACTTACCGGGGAGCTGTTTTTT,CASSVVLTGELFF
-,TRBV28,TRBJ1-2,few,TGTGCCAGCAGTTTACAACCTAGGGGCTACACCTTC,CASSLQPRGYTF
TRBD2,TRBV6-5,TRBJ2-7,-,TGTGCCAGCAGCAGCGGGACTAGCGGGGGGTGGGAGCAGTACTTC,CASSSGTSGGWEQYF
TRBD1,TRBV6-6,TRBJ1-3,-,TGTGCCAGCAGTTACTGGACAGGGAAGGCTGGAAACACCATATATTTT,CASSYWTGKAGNTIYF
TRBD1,TRBV28,TRBJ2-1,-,TGTGCCAGCAGTTTTCGAACAGGGGGCGAGTTCTTC,CASSFRTGGEFF
TRBD1,TRBV2,TRBJ1-1,-,TGTGCCAGCAGCAGAGACAGGGGGCGAGCCACTGAAGCTTTCTTT,CASSRDRGRATEAFF
-,TRBV5-1,TRBJ2-1,-,TGCGCCAGCAGTCCAAGCGGTCCACACAATGAGCAGTTCTTC,CASSPSGPHNEQFF
-,TRBV5-8,TRBJ1-2,-,TGTGCCAGCAGCAGCCGTGAGGGGGTCTATGGCTACACCTTC,CASSSREGVYGYTF
TRBD2,TRBV28,TRBJ2-1,-,TGTGCCAGCAGTACGACTAGCGGGGCGAATGAGCAGTTCTTC,CASSTTSGANEQFF
TRBD1,TRBV28,TRBJ1-2,-,TGTGCCAGCAGTACACCCGGGACAGGGAAAAGCTACACCTTC,CASSTPGTGKSYTF
-,TRBV5-4,TRBJ2-5,once,TGTGCCAGCAGCTCGGGCAGGCGGGGCGAAGAGACCCAGTACTTC,CASSSGRRGEETQYF
TRBD1,TRBV11-3,TRBJ1-1,-,TGTGCCAGCAGCTTTCGTACAGGGGCTGAAGCTTTCTTT,CASSFRTGAEAFF
TRBD1,TRBV5-1,TRBJ2-7,-,TGCGCCAGCAGCTTTAGGACAGGGATCTACGAGCAGTACTTC,CASSFRTGIYEQYF
-,TRBV11-3,TRBJ2-7,-,TGTGCCAGCAGCCCGCGCCCCCGACAGGAATTATACGAGCAGTACTTC,CASSPRPRQELYEQYF
TRBD2,TRBV5-1,TRBJ2-5,-,TGCGCCAGCAGCGTGTCCGGGACTAACCGCCGAGAGACCCAGTACTTC,CASSVSGTNRRETQYF
TRBD1,TRBV18,TRBJ1-5,-,TGTGCCAGCTCATCCGACAGGGGACGGAATCAGCCCCAGCATTTT,CASSSDRGRNQPQHF
-,TRBV18,TRBJ1-1,-,TGTGCCAGCTCACGAAGACAGGCGGGGGAAGAAGCTTTCTTT,CASSRRQAGEEAFF
-,TRBV19,TRBJ1-3,-,TGTGCCAGTAGTATAGATGCGTTCTCTGGAAACACCATATATTTT,CASSIDAFSGNTIYF
-,TRBV7-2,TRBJ1-6,-,TGTGCCAGCAGCTTAGTAGCAGGGTCAGATTCACCCCTCCACTTT,CASSLVAGSDSPLHF
TRBD1,TRBV5-6,TRBJ1-1,-,TGTGCCAGCAGCCTGACAGGGGGGGACACTGAAGCTTTCTTT,CASSLTGGDTEAFF
TRBD1,TRBV4-1,TRBJ1-2,-,TGCGCCAGCAGCCAGGGACAGGGGGCTTTATCCGGTGGCTACACCTTC,CASSQGQGALSGGYTF
-,TRBV18,TRBJ2-2,-,TGTGCCAGCTCACCCGCCGGGCCAGGGGTCTCCGGGGAGCTGTTTTTT,CASSPAGPGVSGELFF
TRBD1,TRBV14,TRBJ1-6,-,TGTGCCAGCAGCCACCACACCGGGACAGACAATTCACCCCTCCACTTT,CASSHHTGTDNSPLHF
TRBD2,TRBV2,TRBJ2-3,-,TGTGCCAGCGGGACGGGGGGGCCAGATACGCAGTATTTT,CASGTGGPDTQYF
-,TRBV21-1,TRBJ2-3,-,TGTGCCAGCAGCAAAGAAACTTGTAAAAGCACAGATACGCAGTATTTT,CASSKETCKSTDTQYF
-,TRBV19,TRBJ2-7,-,TGTGCCAGTAGGCAGCAGGGCCTCCGCGAGCAGTACTTC,CASRQQGLREQYF
-,TRBV29-1,TRBJ1-1,-,TGCAGCGTTGCGGGGACATCGAACACTGAAGCTTTCTTT,CSVAGTSNTEAFF
-,TRBV5-1,TRBJ2-1,-,TGCGCCAGCAGCTTGGCCGGGGGACGTAATCGCAATGAGCAGTTCTTC,CASSLAGGRNRNEQFF
-,TRBV28,TRBJ1-5,-,TGTGCCAGCAGCTTACTCGGGGCAGGGGTGGGGAATCAGCCCCAGCATTTT,CASSLLGAGVGNQPQHF
-,TRBV10-3,TRBJ1-5,-,TGTGCCATCAGTTTGGAGCTTACCAATCAGCCCCAGCATTTT,CAISLELTNQPQHF
-,TRBV28,TRBJ1-5,-,TGTGCCAGCAGTTCCCCTTTCGGGTCTCAGCCCCAGCATTTT,CASSSPFGSQPQHF
-,TRBV4-1,TRBJ1-2,once,TGCGCCAGCAGCCAAGACAGGGTCTTCGGCTACACCTTC,CASSQDRVFGYTF
-,TRBV6-1,TRBJ2-1,few,TGTGCCAGCAGTGAAGATCGCATCCGAGGCGATGAGCAGTTCTTC,CASSEDRIRGDEQFF
-,TRBV7-6,TRBJ2-3,-,TGTGCCAGCAGCTTAATTCCAGGGGTTAGCACAGATACGCAGTATTTT,CASSLIPGVSTDTQYF
TRBD2,TRBV5-1,TRBJ2-3,-,TGCGCCAGCAGCTTGAGGGCCCGGGGGGGCCCTAGCACAGATACGCAGTATTTT,CASSLRARGGPSTDTQYF
TRBD1,TRBV28,TRBJ2-7,-,TGTGCCAGCAGTGCCCCCGGACAGGGTCCCTACGAGCAGTACTTC,CASSAPGQGPYEQYF
-,TRBV18,TRBJ1-6,-,TGTGCCAGCTCACCAACAGGAGATTCACCCCTCCACTTT,CASSPTGDSPLHF
-,TRBV11-1,TRBJ2-7,-,TGTGCCAGCAGCCGAGCTAGATCGTACGAGCAGTACTTC,CASSRARSYEQYF
-,TRBV2,TRBJ1-5,-,TGTGCCAGCAGTGAGGGGCAGGGGCCTAATCAGCCCCAGCATTTT,CASSEGQGPNQPQHF
TRBD2,TRBV11-2,TRBJ2-1,-,TGTGCCAGCAGCTCCCAGATACGCCTGACTAGCGGGGTTGAGCAGTTCTTC,CASSSQIRLTSGVEQFF